Presented here are 27 T cell receptor beta chains from one specimen sequenced in a study of blood T cell repertoires in COVID-19 (dated by TCRdb to 2018 to 2020). Libraries were prepared through the immunoSEQ multiplex PCR assay. In its TCRdb copy, this immuneACCESS table keeps in-frame sequences only and misses some clones. Where compared with another copy, unresolved V genes explain less than half of these, and the others have no known cause. Counted in this sample were about 60,000 clones; about 90% of them appeared once. The top ten clones comprise 4% to 5.5% of the sample. The sequencing sample was made of peripheral blood. These receptors came from a man in his sixties with acute or convalescent COVID-19.

CDR3 nucleotide sequence: TGTGCCAGCAGTTCCTCCGGGACAGAACTTAATTCACCCCTCCACTTT. Translated: CASSSSGTELNSPLHF. The chain couples TRBV27 to TRBJ1-6; 7 bases agree with TRBD1. Germline V CDR1 and CDR2: MNHEY, SMNVEV (reference sequence). This CDR3 is 16 amino acids long. J lost 6 bases, V lost 4 bases, and 9 bases had no gene match.

The rearrangement links TRBV30 to TRBJ2-1; 7 bases agree with TRBD2. The CDR3 has 16 residues. Trimming at V came to 2 bases and at J to 0 bases, leaving 7 bases not matched to a gene. Germline lookup yields CDR1 GTSNPN and CDR2 SVGIG (reference sequence). CDR3: CAWSLPQRGSYNEQFF. CDR3 bases: TGTGCCTGGAGTCTCCCCCAGCGGGGCTCCTACAATGAGCAGTTCTTC. The whole variable domain, filled in from reference TRBV30 and TRBJ2-1, reads SQTIHQWPATLVQPVGSPLSLECTVEGTSNPNLYWYRQAAGRGLQLLFYSVGIGQISSEVPQNLSASRPQDRQFILSSKKLLLSDSGFYLCAWSLPQRGSYNEQFFGPGTRLTVL.

This clone turned up a few times. The chain combines TRBV6-1 with TRBJ2-2, with 12 positions matching TRBD2. The V gene's germline CDR1 is MNHNS and CDR2 SASEGT. Losses at the gene ends were 2 bases for V and 6 bases for J; bases not matched to a gene: 1. This CDR3 is built from 15 residues. In DNA, the CDR3 is TGTGCCAGCAGTGAACTAGCGGGAGGGCCCGGGGAGCTGTTTTTT. Amino acids: CASSELAGGPGELFF.

V usage is TRBV7-9 and J usage is TRBJ2-6; 8 nucleotides line up with TRBD1. Germline loops: CDR1 SEHNR, CDR2 FQNEAQ (reference sequence). The CDR3 consists of 17 residues. Trimming cost V 5 bases and J 4 bases; bases outside gene matches: 10. The chain's CDR3 is CASSPDRGRGGANVLTF. In nucleotides, the CDR3 is TGTGCCAGCAGCCCTGACAGGGGAAGGGGAGGGGCCAACGTCCTGACTTTC.

The rearrangement joins TRBV6-1 to TRBJ1-2, with D possibly matching TRBD1 (5 bases). Germline lookup yields CDR1 MNHNS and CDR2 SASEGT. V lost 1 base, J lost 5 bases, and 11 bases lay in between. This CDR3 has 14 residues. The CDR3 reads CASSEGGESYGYTF. The CDR3 DNA sequence: TGTGCCAGCAGTGAAGGGGGGGAGTCATATGGCTACACCTTC.

The rearrangement links TRBV7-9 to TRBJ1-2, with D perhaps TRBD1 (6 bases). The germline gives CDR1 SEHNR, CDR2 FQNEAQ (reference sequence). Between the trimmed V and J ends, which lost 3 bases and 5 bases, there was a span of 7 bases. CDR3 length equals 12 residues. For the CDR3, the DNA is TGTGCCAGCAGCTTCGGACAGTATGGCTACACCTTC. Translation: CASSFGQYGYTF.

The rearrangement uses TRBV9 and TRBJ2-2; 13 bases are a match to TRBD2. The CDR3 has 18 amino acids. Trimming at V came to 3 bases and at J to 4 bases, leaving 9 bases not matched to a gene. The germline CDR1 and CDR2 sequences are SGDLS and YYNGEE. CDR3 residues: CASSARTSGSVRTGELFF. CDR3 sequence (DNA): TGTGCCAGCAGCGCAAGGACTAGCGGGAGTGTCCGCACCGGGGAGCTGTTTTTT.

For the CDR3, the DNA is TGTGCCAGCACACCGACAGGGGGCATGGGCTACACCTTC. As protein: CASTPTGGMGYTF. The chain links TRBV2 to TRBJ1-2, with TRBD1 matching 10 bases. Per the germline V gene, CDR1 is SNHLY and CDR2 is FYNNEI. Trimming at V came to 7 bases and at J to 8 bases, leaving 7 bases not matched to a gene. CDR3 size: 13 residues.

This clone is a singleton in its sample. The chain employs TRBV19 and TRBJ1-5, with TRBD1 as a possible D gene (6 bases). CDR3 length: 14 residues. With 5 bases removed from V and 4 bases from J, the gap between germline ends came to 12 bases. Germline CDR1 is LNHDA and CDR2 is SQIVND (reference sequence). CDR3 loop: CASSRGQINQPQHF. CDR3 DNA: TGTGCCAGTAGTCGTGGACAGATAAATCAGCCCCAGCATTTT.

The chain couples TRBV28 to TRBJ1-2; D remains ambiguous. Per the germline V gene, CDR1 is MDHEN and CDR2 is SYDVKM. V lost 3 bases and J 7 bases, leaving 21 bases between the germline ends. This CDR3 is 16 amino acids long. For the CDR3, the DNA is TGTGCCAGCAGTTTGCTGGACCCGGACTCGGGTCGTGGCTACACCTTC. Amino acids: CASSLLDPDSGRGYTF.

The chain links TRBV27 to TRBJ2-3; 10 bases are shared with TRBD2. The CDR3 runs 16 residues. V lost 7 bases, J lost 4 bases, and 11 bases stayed unmatched. Germline loops: CDR1 MNHEY, CDR2 SMNVEV (reference sequence). CDR3 loop: CASTPKLAGRSDTQYF. CDR3 coding DNA: TGTGCCAGCACCCCCAAACTAGCGGGACGGTCAGATACGCAGTATTTT.

The genes are TRBV27 and TRBJ2-1, with 9 nucleotides matching TRBD2. CDR1 MNHEY and CDR2 SMNVEV come from the germline V gene (reference sequence). The V gene end was trimmed by 8 bases and the J gene end by 3 bases; junction bases not matched to a gene: 11. This CDR3 is 16 amino acids long. The CDR3 spells CASLQRGRARYNEQFF. The CDR3 DNA is TGTGCCAGCCTCCAACGCGGGAGGGCCCGCTACAATGAGCAGTTCTTC.

This chain uses TRBV9 with TRBJ2-2; D gene uncertain. Trimming removed 4 bases from V and 6 bases from J, with 7 bases in between. There are 12 residues in the CDR3. Germline assignment: CDR1 SGDLS and CDR2 YYNGEE. For the CDR3, the DNA is TGTGCCAGCAGCTTAAATGCCGGGGAGCTGTTTTTT. Amino acid sequence: CASSLNAGELFF.

The rearrangement links TRBV5-1 to TRBJ1-5; no reliable D call. Germline values: CDR1 SGHRS, CDR2 YFSETQ. Trimming pared 0 bases from V and 1 base from J, leaving 5 bases between. The CDR3 is 14 amino acids. The CDR3 nucleotides are TGCGCCAGCAGCTTGGGGCCGAGCAATCAGCCCCAGCATTTT. Amino acids: CASSLGPSNQPQHF.

This chain links TRBV5-1 with TRBJ1-1; D is possibly TRBD1 (5 bases). V dropped 2 bases and J dropped 4 bases, with 12 bases sitting between them. CDR1 is SGHRS, CDR2 YFSETQ, per germline. CDR3 length equals 14 residues. As DNA, the CDR3 is TGCGCCAGCAGCTTAAGGCAGGGAGGCACTGAAGCTTTCTTT. Protein sequence: CASSLRQGGTEAFF.

The rearrangement uses TRBV19 and TRBJ1-5; D is perhaps TRBD1 (6 bases). The V gene's germline CDR1 is LNHDA and CDR2 SQIVND (reference sequence). Trimming pared 3 bases from V and 0 bases from J, leaving 12 bases between. The CDR3 runs to 16 residues. The chain's CDR3 is CASSMAGVSSNQPQHF. The CDR3 coding sequence is TGTGCCAGTAGTATGGCAGGGGTCAGTAGCAATCAGCCCCAGCATTTT.

The chain uses TRBV19 and TRBJ1-2; no clear D gene. Germline-derived CDR1 and CDR2 are LNHDA and SQIVND (reference sequence). V lost 5 bases and J lost 0, with 10 bases in between. The length of the CDR3 is 14 residues. CDR3 in amino acids: CASSLQATNYGYTF. The CDR3 DNA is TGTGCCAGTAGTTTGCAGGCTACTAACTATGGCTACACCTTC.

The chain recombines TRBV7-2 with TRBJ2-1; D possibly corresponds to TRBD2 (5 bases). Germline V CDR1 and CDR2: SGHTA, FQGNSA. CDR3 length equals 15 residues. V dropped 5 bases and J dropped 0 bases, with 11 bases sitting between them. CDR3 loop: CASSPHAGSYNEQFF. CDR3 DNA sequence: TGTGCCAGCAGCCCCCATGCGGGCTCCTACAATGAGCAGTTCTTC. The full variable domain, completed using reference TRBV7-2 and TRBJ2-1, is GAGVSQSPSNKVTEKGKDVELRCDPISGHTALYWYRQSLGQGLEFLIYFQGNSAPDKSGLPSDRFSAERTGGSVSTLTIQRTQQEDSAVYLCASSPHAGSYNEQFFGPGTRLTVL.

This rearrangement joins TRBV5-1 to TRBJ2-1; TRBD2 matches 7 bases. CDR3 size: 20 residues. In germline, CDR1 is SGHRS, CDR2 YFSETQ. J lost 5 bases, V lost 0 bases, and 20 bases had no gene match. The CDR3 DNA follows: TGCGCCAGCAGCTTGGGGACGGCGGGAGAGCGTAAAATTCTAGACAATGAGCAGTTCTTC. It codes for CASSLGTAGERKILDNEQFF.

The chain uses TRBV18 and TRBJ1-2; D is undetermined. V gave up 0 bases and J gave up 8 bases, with 16 bases separating them. The CDR3 consists of 15 residues. Germline values: CDR1 KGHSH, CDR2 LQKENI. DNA of the CDR3: TGTGCCAGCTCACCACCGTCCATTCGGGGTGAAGGCTACACCTTC. This codes for CASSPPSIRGEGYTF. Complete variable domain (other parts from reference TRBV18 and TRBJ1-2): NAGVMQNPRHLVRRRGQEARLRCSPMKGHSHVYWYRQLPEEGLKFMVYLQKENIIDESGMPKERFSAEFPKEGPSILRIQQVVRGDSAAYFCASSPPSIRGEGYTFGSGTRLTVV.

V usage is TRBV14 and J usage is TRBJ2-1, with D unresolved. The CDR3 has 16 amino acids. Between the trimmed V and J ends, which lost 4 bases and 7 bases, there was a span of 20 bases. Germline values: CDR1 SGHDN, CDR2 FVKESK. The CDR3 DNA reads as TGTGCCAGCAGCCCCGTGGGCAGGTGGTCGGCGAATGAGCAGTTCTTC. Translated, it gives CASSPVGRWSANEQFF.

The chain couples TRBV5-1 to TRBJ2-5; 7 nucleotides align to TRBD2. With V trimmed by 6 bases and J by 1 base, 9 bases remained unmatched. Per germline, CDR1 SGHRS and CDR2 YFSETQ. The CDR3 contains 15 residues. The CDR3 is CASKSSGLPQETQYF. In DNA, the CDR3 is TGCGCCAGCAAAAGTAGCGGGCTACCCCAAGAGACCCAGTACTTC.

This clone was counted once. The chain combines TRBV15 with TRBJ2-7; 9 positions match TRBD1. The germline V gene has CDR1 LNHNV and CDR2 YYDKDF (reference sequence). The V and J ends lost 2 bases and 3 bases, in that order; junction bases with no gene match: 11. This CDR3 is built from 17 residues. The CDR3 nucleotides read TGTGCCACCAGCAGAACCCTCTCGTGGGGACAGGGCTACGAGCAGTACTTC. Protein: CATSRTLSWGQGYEQYF.

The rearrangement joins TRBV27 to TRBJ2-2; 9 bases agree with TRBD1. The CDR3 is made up of 18 amino acids. Germline loops: CDR1 MNHEY, CDR2 SMNVEV (reference sequence). The V segment lost 4 bases and the J segment 3 bases; nucleotides outside the gene matches: 12. Here the CDR3 DNA reads TGTGCCAGCAGTTCCGGGGGGTGGACAGGGGAATACACCGGGGAGCTGTTTTTT. Protein product: CASSSGGWTGEYTGELFF.

V and J are TRBV13 and TRBJ2-3, with 7 bases lining up with TRBD1. In germline, CDR1 is PRHDT, CDR2 FYEKMQ (reference sequence). V gave up 4 bases and J gave up 0 bases; unmatched junction bases: 7. The CDR3 totals 16 residues. The CDR3 coding sequence is TGTGCCAGCAGCTACACGACAGGGAGAAGCACAGATACGCAGTATTTT. Protein sequence: CASSYTTGRSTDTQYF.

The gene calls are TRBV5-1 and TRBJ1-1; a possible D gene is TRBD1 (6 bases). Germline CDR1 and CDR2: SGHRS and YFSETQ. CDR3 length: 16 amino acids. The V and J ends lost 6 bases and 0 bases respectively, with 18 bases between them. The CDR3 coding sequence is TGCGCCAGCACCCCGGGGGGGCTTTCCATGAACACTGAAGCTTTCTTT. As protein: CASTPGGLSMNTEAFF. Complete variable domain (other parts from reference TRBV5-1 and TRBJ1-1): KAGVTQTPRYLIKTRGQQVTLSCSPISGHRSVSWYQQTPGQGLQFLFEYFSETQRNKGNFPGRFSGRQFSNSRSEMNVSTLELGDSALYLCASTPGGLSMNTEAFFGQGTRLTVV.

The V gene is TRBV9, the J gene TRBJ2-3; the match to TRBD2 covers 11 bases. Looked up from germline, CDR1 is SGDLS and CDR2 is YYNGEE. The CDR3 is made up of 15 amino acids. After removal of 3 bases from V and 7 bases from J, the junction contained 7 bases not matched to a gene. CDR3 in amino acids: CASSATSGSFHTQYF. The CDR3 DNA reads as TGTGCCAGCAGCGCCACTAGCGGGAGTTTCCATACGCAGTATTTT.